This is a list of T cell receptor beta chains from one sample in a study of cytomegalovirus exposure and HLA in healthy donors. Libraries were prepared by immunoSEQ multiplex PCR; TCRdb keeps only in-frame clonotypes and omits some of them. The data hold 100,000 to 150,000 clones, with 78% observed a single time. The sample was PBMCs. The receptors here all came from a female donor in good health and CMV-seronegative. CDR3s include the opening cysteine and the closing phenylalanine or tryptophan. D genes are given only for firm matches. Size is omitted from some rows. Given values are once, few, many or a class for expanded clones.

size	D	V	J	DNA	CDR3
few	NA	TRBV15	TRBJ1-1	TGTGCCACCAGCAGGGTAGACAGGACAAACACTGAAGCTTTCTTT	CATSRVDRTNTEAFF
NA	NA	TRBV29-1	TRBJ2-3	TGCAGCGGGCTAGGGGGGGCAGATACGCAGTATTTT	CSGLGGADTQYF
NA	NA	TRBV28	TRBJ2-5	TGTGCCAGCAGTCCAAGGGACTGGGATAAAGAGACCCAGTACTTC	CASSPRDWDKETQYF
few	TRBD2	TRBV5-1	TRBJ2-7	TGCGCCAGCAGCTCTTTAGCGGGAGTCTACTACGAGCAGTACTTC	CASSSLAGVYYEQYF
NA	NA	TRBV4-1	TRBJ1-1	TGCGCCAGCAGCCAATGGGCCCTGAACACTGAAGCTTTCTTT	CASSQWALNTEAFF
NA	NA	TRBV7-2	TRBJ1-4	TGTGCCAGCAGCTTAGAGTTGGGCAGGGGTTACGAAAAACTGTTTTTT	CASSLELGRGYEKLFF
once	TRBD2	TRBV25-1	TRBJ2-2	TGTGCCAGCAGTGAACATGGCGGGAGGGCGAACACCGGGGAGCTGTTTTTT	CASSEHGGRANTGELFF
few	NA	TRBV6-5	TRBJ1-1	TGTGCCAGCACCGGCCGGGACAAGGGGTCTGAAGCTTTCTTT	CASTGRDKGSEAFF
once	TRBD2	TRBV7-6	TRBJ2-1	TGTGCCAGCAGCCGCCCCCCGCGGGGGAGCTCCTACAATGAGCAGTTCTTC	CASSRPPRGSSYNEQFF
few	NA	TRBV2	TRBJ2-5	TGTGCCAGCAGCCCTATCACAGGGAAGGGAGAGACCCAGTACTTC	CASSPITGKGETQYF
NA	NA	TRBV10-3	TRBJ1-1	TGTGCCATCAGTGAGTCTCCAGGCTCGGGGACTGAAGCTTTCTTT	CAISESPGSGTEAFF
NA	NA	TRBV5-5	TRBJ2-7	TGTGCCAGCAGCTTGACCGGGACAAGATCCTACGAGCAGTACTTC	CASSLTGTRSYEQYF
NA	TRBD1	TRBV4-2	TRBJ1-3	TGTGCCAGCAGCCAAGAGGGACACAGGGGGGCGGGAAACACCATATATTTT	CASSQEGHRGAGNTIYF
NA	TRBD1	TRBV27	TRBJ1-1	TGTGCCAGCAGCAGGGGACAGACCACTGAAGCTTTCTTT	CASSRGQTTEAFF
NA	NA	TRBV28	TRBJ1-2	TGTGCCAGCAGTTCGTGGGGGGGTCTCGACGGCTACACCTTC	CASSSWGGLDGYTF
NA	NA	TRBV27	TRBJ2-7	TGTGCCAGCAGCCGTCTCGGGTCCTACGAGCAGTACTTC	CASSRLGSYEQYF
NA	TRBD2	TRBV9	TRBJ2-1	TGTGCCAGCAGCGAGGGACTAGCGGGAGTTCGAGAGCAGTTCTTC	CASSEGLAGVREQFF
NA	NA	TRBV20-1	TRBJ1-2	TGCAGTGCAGAACGGACTTATGGCTACACCTTC	CSAERTYGYTF
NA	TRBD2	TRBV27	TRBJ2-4	TGTGCCAGCAGTTTGCTTATGACTAGCACTCAGCCGGATATTCAGTACTTC	CASSLLMTSTQPDIQYF
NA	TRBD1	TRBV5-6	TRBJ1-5	TGTGCCAGCAGCTCCGGGACAGGGAATCAGCCCCAGCATTTT	CASSSGTGNQPQHF
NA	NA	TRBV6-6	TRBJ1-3	TGTGCCAGCAGGGGGGCGCCGGGTGGAAACACCATATATTTT	CASRGAPGGNTIYF
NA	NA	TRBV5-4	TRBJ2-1	TGTGCCAGCAGCTTGGAGGGGCGAGCAAACAATGAGCAGTTCTTC	CASSLEGRANNEQFF
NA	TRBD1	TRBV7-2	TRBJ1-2	TGTGCCAGCAGCCAAGGGACAGGGGACGGCTACACCTTC	CASSQGTGDGYTF
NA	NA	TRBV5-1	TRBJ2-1	TGCGCCAGCAGCGGAACCACTACCTACAATGAGCAGTTCTTC	CASSGTTTYNEQFF
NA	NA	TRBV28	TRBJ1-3	TGTGCCAGCAGATATACAATCCTCTCTGGAAACACCATATATTTT	CASRYTILSGNTIYF
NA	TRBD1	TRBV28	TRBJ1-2	TGTGCCAGCAGTTTATCGGACAGGGGCGATGGCTACACCTTC	CASSLSDRGDGYTF
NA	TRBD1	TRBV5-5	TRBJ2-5	TGTGCCAGCAGTCGACAGGGAAGCGAGACCCAGTACTTC	CASSRQGSETQYF